This T cell receptor (beta chain) was identified during a study of Ad26.COV2.S vaccination and SARS-CoV-2 variants. At the level of the study: Donor was assigned to the Ad26.COV2.S arm of trial COV1001. Study-wide findings and caveats: Estimates derived from TCR breadth and depth analyses may have underestimated total T cell responses. Reportedly, spike-specific CD8+ and CD4+ T cell responses achieved substantial breadth once vaccination had taken place.

Treatment indicated: roughly 19 received Ad26.COV2.S at low or high dose, single or two shots; 5 received placebo; per-sample allocation not given. Material that was analyzed had been drawn on day 63 after the first vaccine or placebo injection. On this clone itself: Its antigen is not identified.

The CDR3 is 16 residues long. The V gene's germline CDR1 is SNHLY and CDR2 FYNNEI. V shed 7 bases and J shed 0 bases, with 16 bases lying between them. Clones were sequenced by immunoSEQ multiplex PCR, and TCRdb holds only the in-frame ones, with some missing. The table has 300,000 to 350,000 clones, 75% to 90% seen once. The TCR sequence derives from a person aged 18 to 65 who received the Ad26.COV2.S COVID-19 vaccine or a placebo. The chain joins TRBV2 to TRBJ1-5, with D hard to call. The starting material was peripheral blood, obtained in a trial of Ad26.COV2.S vaccine versus placebo. This CDR3 reads CASTYSREHSNQPQHF. CDR3 in DNA: TGTGCCAGCACCTATTCCCGGGAGCATAGCAATCAGCCCCAGCATTTT.